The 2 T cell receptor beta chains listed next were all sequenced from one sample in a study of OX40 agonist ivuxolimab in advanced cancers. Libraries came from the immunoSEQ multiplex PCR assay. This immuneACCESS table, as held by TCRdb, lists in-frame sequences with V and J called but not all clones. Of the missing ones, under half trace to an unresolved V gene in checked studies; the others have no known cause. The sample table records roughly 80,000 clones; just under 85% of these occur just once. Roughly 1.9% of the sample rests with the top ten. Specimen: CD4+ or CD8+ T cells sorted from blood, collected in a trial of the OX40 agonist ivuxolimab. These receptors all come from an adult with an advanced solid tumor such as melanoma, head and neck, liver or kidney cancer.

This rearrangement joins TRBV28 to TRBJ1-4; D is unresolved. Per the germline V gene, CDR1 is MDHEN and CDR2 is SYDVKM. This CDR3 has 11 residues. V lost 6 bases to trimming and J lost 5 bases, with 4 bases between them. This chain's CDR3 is CASSLNEKLFF. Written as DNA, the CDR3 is TGTGCCAGCAGCCTGAATGAAAAACTGTTTTTT.

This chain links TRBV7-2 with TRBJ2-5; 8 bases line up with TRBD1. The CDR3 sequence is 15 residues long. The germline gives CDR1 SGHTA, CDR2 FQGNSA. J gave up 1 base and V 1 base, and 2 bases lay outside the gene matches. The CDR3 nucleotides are TGTGCCAGCAGCTTAGTCGACAGGGGCCAAGAGACCCAGTACTTC. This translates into CASSLVDRGQETQYF. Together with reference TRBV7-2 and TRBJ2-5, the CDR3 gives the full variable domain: GAGVSQSPSNKVTEKGKDVELRCDPISGHTALYWYRQSLGQGLEFLIYFQGNSAPDKSGLPSDRFSAERTGGSVSTLTIQRTQQEDSAVYLCASSLVDRGQETQYFGPGTRLLVL.